This TCR beta chain emerged from a study of long-term antiretroviral therapy in people with HIV. Notes on the study in general: Missing from the dataset were any data on ART adherence, viral resistance or therapy changes. Dominance of pre-ART expanded clones persisted, fluctuating and often declining after ART.

The CDR3 runs to 15 residues. V was pared by 2 bases and J by 8 bases, with 18 bases between. From germline, CDR1 is LNHDA and CDR2 SQIVND (reference sequence). Each contributor possessed a minimum of one pre-ART and a minimum of two post-ART PBMC samples. On this clone itself: The antigen remains unidentified.

At the survey level, the v3.0 immunoSEQ assay was run. Profiled with immunoSEQ multiplex PCR; TCRdb holds only in-frame clones, not every one. The table lists 15,000 to 20,000 clones, roughly 72% of them singletons, with about 15% in the top ten. V usage is TRBV19 and J usage is TRBJ1-2; tentatively, D is TRBD1 (6 bases). The receptor was isolated from a woman in her fifties or sixties with HIV. This specimen consisted of unsorted PBMCs, obtained about 2.5 years before starting antiretroviral therapy. Written as DNA, the CDR3 is TGTGCCAGTAGTATAACCCCGGCAGGGGCGCGCGGCTACACCTTC. Translating gives CASSITPAGARGYTF.